This T cell receptor beta chain was profiled in a study of PD-1 blockade in classical Hodgkin lymphoma. Study conclusions and caveats: There remain no defined causes for the repertoire differences, which possibly reflect disease activity or prior therapy. It was reported that newly diagnosed patients had less baseline TCR diversity than healthy donors.

A remark on this clone: Its antigen is as yet unknown.

As to time point: newly diagnosed, previously untreated cHL patient sample. Researchers used newly diagnosed, untreated classical Hodgkin lymphoma PBMCs for comparison. Germline V gene sequence: CDR1 SGDLS, CDR2 YYNGEE. V was pared by 3 bases and J by 4 bases, with 13 bases of the junction left unmatched. The CDR3 contains 18 residues. Assay: immunoSEQ multiplex PCR; the TCRdb copy retains only in-frame clones and omits some. Here the sample spans over 60,000 clones, roughly 93% being singletons. The sequenced sample was peripheral blood mononuclear cells (PBMCs). V is TRBV9 and J is TRBJ2-2, with 9 bases matching TRBD2. This sequence was found in a human donor with classical Hodgkin lymphoma. CDR3 sequence: CASSETIGGRGVTGELFF. The CDR3 nucleotides are TGTGCCAGCAGCGAAACTATAGGCGGGAGGGGAGTCACCGGGGAGCTGTTTTTT.